This is a list of T cell receptor beta chains from one sample in a study of T cell responses to AZD1222 COVID-19 vaccine. Some clones are missing from TCRdb's copy, which holds only in-frame ones; the method was immunoSEQ multiplex PCR. The table includes about 180,000 clones, more than 90% detected once. Sequences were derived from peripheral blood, sampled on day 0 of AZD1222 vaccination. The origin of the receptors is an adult in good health. CDR3s leave out the opening cysteine and the closing phenylalanine or tryptophan.

V: TRBV19; length: 12; J: TRBJ1-2; CDR3: ASLQGQGASGYT
V: TRBV5-5; length: 12; J: TRBJ1-2; CDR3: ASSLAPGDYGYT
V: TRBV10-3; length: 11; J: TRBJ2-7; CDR3: AISDIKGNEQY
V: TRBV2; length: 12; J: TRBJ2-7; CDR3: ASSPTGGGYEQY
V: TRBV28; length: 10; J: TRBJ1-1; CDR3: ASRQGYTEAF
V: TRBV5-1; length: 11; J: TRBJ1-2; CDR3: ASSLRAADGYT
V: TRBV5-1; length: 12; J: TRBJ2-3; CDR3: ASSSGQGSDTQY
V: TRBV3-1/TRBV3-2; length: 11; J: TRBJ1-1; CDR3: ASSQVMNTEAF
V: TRBV20-1; length: 9; J: TRBJ2-7; CDR3: SARDLVEQY
V: TRBV24-1; length: 15; J: TRBJ2-2; CDR3: ATSDSRQGRNTGELF
V: TRBV5-1; length: 13; J: TRBJ2-7; CDR3: ASSSYRGAGDEQY
V: TRBV2; length: 11; J: TRBJ1-2; CDR3: ASSAGQGRGYT
V: TRBV4-2; length: 13; J: TRBJ1-2; CDR3: ASSPARTEVYGYT
V: TRBV12-3/TRBV12-4; length: 11; J: TRBJ2-2; CDR3: ASSFQGGGELF
V: TRBV3-1/TRBV3-2; length: 15; J: TRBJ2-3; CDR3: ASSHLSASGYTDTQY
V: TRBV6-5; length: 14; J: TRBJ1-3; CDR3: ASSYGGQAPGNTIY
V: TRBV19; length: 13; J: TRBJ1-5; CDR3: ASSIGSGRNQPQH
V: TRBV24-1; length: 11; J: TRBJ2-1; CDR3: ATSLTGLNEQF
V: TRBV27; length: 12; J: TRBJ1-1; CDR3: ASSPQTENTEAF
V: TRBV3-1/TRBV3-2; length: 13; J: TRBJ2-1; CDR3: ASSQGGSSYNEQF
V: TRBV27; length: 11; J: TRBJ2-1; CDR3: ASNTGGRNEQF
V: TRBV6-5; length: 12; J: TRBJ2-3; CDR3: ASSWGRGTDTQY
V: TRBV6-5; length: 11; J: TRBJ2-5; CDR3: ASSNPGQETQY
V: TRBV14; length: 14; J: TRBJ2-3; CDR3: ASSQDVPLPTDTQY
V: TRBV19; length: 13; J: TRBJ1-2; CDR3: ASSLRDTRNYGYT
V: TRBV7-9; length: 12; J: TRBJ1-2; CDR3: ASSSTGTSSGYT
V: TRBV29-1; length: 11; J: TRBJ2-7; CDR3: SVVFGTGGAQY